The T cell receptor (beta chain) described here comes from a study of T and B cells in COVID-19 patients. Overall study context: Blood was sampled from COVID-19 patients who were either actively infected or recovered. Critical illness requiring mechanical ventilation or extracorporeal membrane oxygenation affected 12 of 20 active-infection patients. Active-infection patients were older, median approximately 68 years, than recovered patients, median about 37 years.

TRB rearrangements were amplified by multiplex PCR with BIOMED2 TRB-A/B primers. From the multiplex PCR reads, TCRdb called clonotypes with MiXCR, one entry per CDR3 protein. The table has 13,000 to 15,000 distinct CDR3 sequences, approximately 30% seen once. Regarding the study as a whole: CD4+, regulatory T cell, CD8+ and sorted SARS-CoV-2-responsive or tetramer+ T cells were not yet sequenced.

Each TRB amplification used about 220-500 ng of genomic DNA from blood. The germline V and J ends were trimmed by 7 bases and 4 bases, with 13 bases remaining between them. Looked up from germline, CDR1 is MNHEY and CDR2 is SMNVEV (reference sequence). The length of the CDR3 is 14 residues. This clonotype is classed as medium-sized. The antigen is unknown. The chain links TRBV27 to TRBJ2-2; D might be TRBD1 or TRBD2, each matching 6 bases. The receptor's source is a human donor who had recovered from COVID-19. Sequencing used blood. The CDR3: CASTLGGGTGELFF. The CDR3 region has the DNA TGTGCCAGCACTCTTGGAGGGGGCACCGGGGAGCTGTTTTTT.